This TCR beta chain was captured by sequencing in a study of blood T cells in healthy people across ages. At least 5.5 micrograms of total RNA were extracted per sample. In germline, CDR1 is MNHEY, CDR2 SVGEGT. The CDR3 loop spans 13 amino acids. The authors ran a second PCR of roughly 6 to 12 cycles using a sample-barcoded 5' primer and a J-beta primer mix. Every cDNA molecule bore a tag from a template-switch adaptor containing 12 random nucleotides. TCRdb re-analysed the 5' RACE reads in MiXCR, keeping a single row per CDR3 protein. The sample includes around 1,600,000 distinct CDR3 sequences, approximately 39% of them seen just once. In its sample, this clonotype was seen a few times.

Input material: blood. V gene TRBV6-2 or TRBV6-3 combines with J gene TRBJ2-4, with 7 positions matching TRBD1. The end of the DNA aligns better with TRBJ2-7, so the J call may be wrong. The origin of this receptor is a woman aged 18-30 years in good health. The CDR3 is CASSYSTGHEQYF. CDR3 sequence (DNA): TGTGCCAGCAGTTACTCGACAGGGCACGAGCAGTACTTC.